A selection of T cell receptor beta chains follows, all from one sample in a study of blood T cells in healthy people across ages. Using its own MiXCR run on the 5' RACE reads, TCRdb lists one record per CDR3 protein. The sample records some 1.5 million distinct CDR3 sequences, 28% being singletons. Sample: blood. The origin of the receptors is a woman aged 25 to 39 in good health. Both conserved end residues are part of each CDR3. D genes are given only for firm matches. The size entry is marked missing in some rows and otherwise reads once, few, many or a size class.

D,V,size,J,DNA,CDR3
TRBD2,TRBV27,.,TRBJ2-1,TGTGCCAGCAGTTCCCTAGCGGGAGGACCCAATAAGCAGTTCTTC,CASSSLAGGPNKQFF
.,TRBV7-9,many,TRBJ2-5,TGTGCCAGCAGCTCGAACAGGGAGCACCAAGAGACCCAGTACTTC,CASSSNREHQETQYF
TRBD2,TRBV7-9,few,TRBJ2-3,TGTGCCAGCAGTTCTACTAGCGGGAGATGGGTTAACACAGATACGCAGTATTTT,CASSSTSGRWVNTDTQYF
.,TRBV18,few,TRBJ2-5,TGTGCCAGCTCACCACCGTGGAGCGCAGGGAAACAAGAGACCCAGTACTTC,CASSPPWSAGKQETQYF
.,TRBV12-3/TRBV12-4,.,TRBJ1-1,TGTGCCAGCAGTTCTACCGGCGGGAGCACTGAAGCTTTCTTT,CASSSTGGSTEAFF
.,TRBV18,.,TRBJ2-5,TGTGCCAGCTCACCCACCTTATTTGAGCAGTACTTC,CASSPTLFEQYF
.,TRBV27,.,TRBJ1-4,TGTGCCAGCCACAAGGCGGGTAATGAAAAACTGTTTTTT,CASHKAGNEKLFF
.,TRBV6-4,.,TRBJ1-2,TGTGCCAGCAGTGACTCGAAGTACAGAAGTAACTATGGCTGCACCTTC,CASSDSKYRSNYGCTF
.,TRBV11-2,few,TRBJ2-1,TGTGCCAGCAGTCAATACAAGGGGACACCCACGGGGAATGAGCAGTTCTTC,CASSQYKGTPTGNEQFF
TRBD1,TRBV28,few,TRBJ2-2,TGTGCCAGCAGTCCACCCTATGGGACAGGTCGCACCGGGGAGCTGTTTTTT,CASSPPYGTGRTGELFF
TRBD1,TRBV12-3/TRBV12-4,many,TRBJ2-7,TGTGCCAGCAGTCAACTACAGGGGAGATACGAGCAGTACTTC,CASSQLQGRYEQYF
TRBD1,TRBV6-2/TRBV6-3,.,TRBJ1-1,TGTGCCAGCAGTTCGCCTCGGACAGGCAAGACTGAAGCTTTCTTT,CASSSPRTGKTEAFF
TRBD2,TRBV6-2/TRBV6-3,.,TRBJ2-1,TGTGCCAGCAGTGGACCTAGCGGGAGACCTGACAATGAGCAGTTCTTC,CASSGPSGRPDNEQFF
.,TRBV12-3/TRBV12-4,.,TRBJ2-1,TGTGCCAGCAGTTTGAGGGCTAGCCTAGACTCTGAGCAGTTCTTC,CASSLRASLDSEQFF
TRBD2,TRBV5-1,.,TRBJ2-5,TGCGCCAGCAGCTTTTCGCCTAGCGGGGGAAAAGAGACCCAGTACTTC,CASSFSPSGGKETQYF
TRBD1,TRBV9,many,TRBJ2-4,TGTGCCAGCAGCTCAACAGGGGGGGCCAAAAACATTCAGTACTTC,CASSSTGGAKNIQYF
TRBD1,TRBV27,few,TRBJ2-7,TGTGCCAGCAGTTTAGGAAGACAGGGGCGAATCTCCTACGAGCAGTACTTC,CASSLGRQGRISYEQYF
.,TRBV2,.,TRBJ2-1,TGTGCCAGCGGGCAGTCAAACTCCTACAATGAGCAGTTCTTC,CASGQSNSYNEQFF
.,TRBV18,.,TRBJ2-5,TGTGCCAGCTCACCAGGAGGGTTATCAGAGACCCAGTACTTC,CASSPGGLSETQYF
.,TRBV24-1,.,TRBJ2-3,TGTGCCACCAACGGACAGAGCACAGATACGCAGTATTTT,CATNGQSTDTQYF
.,TRBV2,few,TRBJ2-3,TGTGCCAGCAGCGCGGGACCGAACACAGATACGCAGTATTTT,CASSAGPNTDTQYF
TRBD1,TRBV10-2,.,TRBJ1-2,TGCGCCAGCTACCAAGCCGGACAGGGGTTTCAGGTTGATGGCTACACCTTC,CASYQAGQGFQVDGYTF
.,TRBV20-1,few,TRBJ1-1,TGCAGTGCTAGACCCGCCCAGAACACTGAAGCTTTCTTT,CSARPAQNTEAFF
TRBD1,TRBV7-7,.,TRBJ2-5,TGTGCCAGCAGCGCGGTGGATACCGGGACAGGGGGTCGGGAGACCCAGTACTTC,CASSAVDTGTGGRETQYF
TRBD2,TRBV12-5,.,TRBJ2-1,TGTGCTAGTGCCTGGGTCGGGGGGGCTGGCAATGAGCAGTTCTTC,CASAWVGGAGNEQFF
.,TRBV12-3/TRBV12-4,.,TRBJ1-1,TGTGCCAGCAGCAAATACGGGAACACTGAAGCTTTCTTT,CASSKYGNTEAFF
.,TRBV7-2,.,TRBJ2-5,TGTGCCAGCAGCTCGCCGTACACGGAGACCCAGTACTTC,CASSSPYTETQYF
.,TRBV4-1,.,TRBJ1-2,TGCGCCAGCAGCCAAGGAGGCTGGCGTGGCTACACCTTC,CASSQGGWRGYTF
.,TRBV5-5,many,TRBJ2-1,TGTGCCAGCAGCCTAACCCGGACAGGGACTAGCTCCTACAATGAGCAGTTCTTC,CASSLTRTGTSSYNEQFF
.,TRBV6-5,few,TRBJ1-4,TGTGCCACCAGCGGGAATAATGAAAAACTGTTTTTT,CATSGNNEKLFF
TRBD2,TRBV29-1,many,TRBJ2-3,TGCAGCGTTGCAGGACTAGCCACAGATACGCAGTATTTT,CSVAGLATDTQYF
TRBD2,TRBV25-1,.,TRBJ2-6,TGTGCCAGCAGTGAGCGCCTGGGGGGGGTTGGGGCCAACGTCCTGACTTTC,CASSERLGGVGANVLTF
.,TRBV5-1,.,TRBJ1-1,TGCGCCAGCAGCGCACTGAGGGAGAGCACTGAAGCTTTCTTT,CASSALRESTEAFF